This T cell receptor (beta chain) was sequenced in a study of cytomegalovirus exposure and HLA in healthy donors. About the study: The platform used for the 120 or so validation repertoires matched that of the roughly 700 first-cohort repertoires, a later analysis reported.

Germline lookup yields CDR1 MDHEN and CDR2 SYDVKM. This CDR3 spans 14 amino acids. Trimming stripped 5 bases from V and 2 bases from J, with 10 bases between. General study results and limits: Clusters of TCRs from the first cohort tended to co-occur in the 100 to 150 validation repertoires (as a later analysis found).

A remark on this clone: The antigen is unknown.

Assay: immunoSEQ multiplex PCR; the TCRdb copy retains only in-frame clones and omits some. The sample yields about 120,000 clones, approximately 90% seen once. Material: PBMCs. The gene calls are TRBV28 and TRBJ1-3; D is uncertain. The receptor's source is a young man in good health and CMV-seronegative. The CDR3 sequence: CASSRVSTGNTIYF. The DNA for the CDR3 is TGTGCCAGCAGTCGAGTTAGCACTGGAAACACCATATATTTT.